These 26 T cell receptor beta chains came from one sample sequenced in a study of blood T cell repertoires in COVID-19. The table came from immunoSEQ multiplex PCR; TCRdb's copy has only in-frame clones and leaves some out. The sample consists of hundreds of thousands of clones, about 87% of them appearing once. The material sequenced was peripheral blood. These receptors all come from a woman between 50 and 59 years old with COVID-19, enrolled during active disease.

The rearrangement links TRBV6-6 to TRBJ2-2; 8 bases line up with TRBD1. This CDR3 comprises 13 residues. The V gene's germline CDR1 is MNHNY and CDR2 SVGAGI (reference sequence). Trimming took 9 bases from V and 5 from J; bases not matched to a gene: 5. CDR3 nucleotides: TGTGCCAGTGGACAGGGAAGGACCGGGGAGCTGTTTTTT. Translated, it gives CASGQGRTGELFF.

The CDR3 DNA sequence: TGTGCCATCAGTGAGTATCGTAGCGGGTCTTATACCTACAATGAGCAGTTCTTC. It specifies CAISEYRSGSYTYNEQFF. This sequence joins TRBV10-3 and TRBJ2-1; 7 nucleotides agree with TRBD2. The germline gives CDR1 ENHRY, CDR2 SYGVKD. This CDR3 comprises 18 residues. Trimming took 1 base from V and 2 from J; bases not matched to a gene: 11.

With regard to this clone: Other DNA sequences of this sample code for an identical CDR3. V is TRBV19 and J is TRBJ2-7, with 7 bases matching TRBD2. CDR1 is LNHDA, CDR2 SQIVND, per germline (reference sequence). The J segment lost 7 bases and the V segment lost 7 bases, leaving 13 bases of the junction unmatched. The CDR3 contains 14 residues. This CDR3 reads CASTPGGGAGEQYF. The CDR3 DNA follows: TGTGCCAGTACTCCTGGGGGAGGGGCGGGGGAGCAGTACTTC.

The chain employs TRBV24-1 and TRBJ2-1; 8 bases align to TRBD2. J gave up 5 bases and V 9 bases, and 23 bases lay outside the gene matches. Per germline, CDR1 KGHDR and CDR2 SFDVKD. The CDR3 is made up of 19 amino acids. The CDR3 region has the DNA TGTGCCACCCGCAACCGGGAGGGGGAGCGGGAGAATCCTCACAATGAGCAGTTCTTC. This gives the protein CATRNREGERENPHNEQFF.

The chain uses TRBV6-5 and TRBJ2-3, with a weak D call TRBD1 (5 bases). Per the germline V gene, CDR1 is MNHEY and CDR2 is SVGAGI. The CDR3 extends over 14 amino acids. V was pared by 5 bases and J by 3 bases, with 12 bases between. Written as DNA, the CDR3 is TGTGCCAGCAGTCGACAGTCTAGAACAGATACGCAGTATTTT. This gives the protein CASSRQSRTDTQYF.

V usage is TRBV11-3 and J usage is TRBJ2-3, with 7 nucleotides matching TRBD2. The V and J ends lost 1 base and 1 base, in that order; junction bases with no gene match: 2. Germline CDR1 and CDR2: SGHNT and YENEEA. CDR3 size: 15 residues. Written as DNA, the CDR3 is TGTGCCAGCAGCTTAGGCGGGAGTGGCACAGATACGCAGTATTTT. It encodes CASSLGGSGTDTQYF.

CDR3 loop: CASSRSGQGANYGYTF. The CDR3 DNA sequence: TGTGCCAGCAGCCGCAGCGGGCAGGGGGCTAACTATGGCTACACCTTC. This rearrangement joins TRBV3-1 (or the pseudogene TRBV3-2) to TRBJ1-2; 7 bases are shared with TRBD1. There are 16 residues in the CDR3. Germline V gene sequence: CDR1 LGHDT, CDR2 YNNKEL (reference sequence). Germline trimming cut 4 bases from V and 0 bases from J; bases unmatched to any gene: 8.

The DNA of the CDR3 is TGTGCCAGCAGCACCCACCGAAAGGCCCAGGTAGGCGGCTACACCTTC. It codes for CASSTHRKAQVGGYTF. The V and J genes are TRBV11-3 and TRBJ1-2; D unclear. The CDR3 has 16 residues. Germline V gene data show CDR1 as SGHNT and CDR2 as YENEEA. V gave up 5 bases and J gave up 8 bases, with 24 bases separating them.

This chain joins TRBV7-9 and TRBJ2-7, with 7 bases lining up with TRBD1. Germline V lookup: CDR1 SEHNR, CDR2 FQNEAQ (reference sequence). V shed 5 bases, J shed 1 base, and the junction held 17 bases outside the gene matches. The CDR3 is 18 residues long. This chain's CDR3 is CASSQASSTGIVSYEQYF. CDR3 DNA sequence: TGTGCCAGCAGCCAGGCTTCCTCGACAGGGATTGTGTCCTACGAGCAGTACTTC.

The V gene is TRBV7-2, the J gene TRBJ2-1; TRBD1 matches 11 bases. The CDR3 covers 16 residues. Trimming removed 3 bases from V and 8 bases from J; junction bases left unmatched: 9. The germline CDR1 and CDR2 sequences are SGHTA and FQGNSA. DNA of the CDR3: TGTGCCAGCAGCTTCTCCGGGACAGGGGGGGGAGATGAGCAGTTCTTC. Residues: CASSFSGTGGGDEQFF.

This rearrangement joins TRBV15 to TRBJ2-3; TRBD2 matches at 9 bases. The CDR3 sequence is 15 residues long. Germline CDR1 reads LNHNV; CDR2 reads YYDKDF (reference sequence). Trimming removed 3 bases from V and 2 bases from J; junction bases left unmatched: 3. The CDR3 sequence: CATSSLAGITDTQYF. CDR3 sequence (DNA): TGTGCCACCAGCAGTCTAGCGGGGATCACAGATACGCAGTATTTT.

The genes are TRBV18 and TRBJ1-1; D possibly corresponds to TRBD1 (5 bases). Trimming pared 5 bases from V and 1 base from J, leaving 11 bases between. Germline V gives CDR1 KGHSH, CDR2 LQKENI. CDR3 size: 14 residues. DNA of the CDR3: TGTGCCAGCTCAGAGGACATACAGAACACTGAAGCTTTCTTT. As protein: CASSEDIQNTEAFF.

The chain combines TRBV24-1 with TRBJ2-1; 7 positions match TRBD2. V was pared by 8 bases and J by 2 bases, with 5 bases of the junction left unmatched. Germline lookup yields CDR1 KGHDR and CDR2 SFDVKD. The CDR3 totals 14 residues. The CDR3 coding sequence is TGTGCCACCATGCGGGGGACGCCCTACAATGAGCAGTTCTTC. This sequence encodes CATMRGTPYNEQFF.

The rearrangement joins TRBV7-3 to TRBJ2-5, with TRBD1 as a possible D gene (6 bases). CDR1 is SGHTA and CDR2 is FQGTGA in the germline V gene. This CDR3 has 14 amino acids. V lost 2 bases and J 5 bases, leaving 12 bases between the germline ends. The CDR3 here is CASSLASGVETQYF. DNA for the CDR3: TGTGCCAGCAGCTTAGCCTCAGGGGTGGAGACCCAGTACTTC.

This chain links TRBV2 with TRBJ2-5; TRBD1 matches at 7 bases. Germline values: CDR1 SNHLY, CDR2 FYNNEI. V lost 4 bases, J lost 0 bases, and 5 bases stayed unmatched. The CDR3 runs to 15 residues. CDR3: CASSGGQLYQETQYF. CDR3 bases: TGTGCCAGCAGTGGGGGACAGTTGTACCAAGAGACCCAGTACTTC. Full variable domain (outside the CDR3, taken from reference TRBV2 and TRBJ2-5): EPEVTQTPSHQVTQMGQEVILRCVPISNHLYFYWYRQILGQKVEFLVSFYNNEISEKSEIFDDQFSVERPDGSNFTLKIRSTKLEDSAMYFCASSGGQLYQETQYFGPGTRLLVL.

The J gene is TRBJ2-1, the V gene TRBV11-2; D possibly corresponds to TRBD1 (6 bases). CDR3 size: 15 residues. Germline V gene sequence: CDR1 SGHAT, CDR2 FQNNGV. V was clipped by 5 bases and J by 2 bases, with 13 bases between them. The CDR3 is CASSPLDRAYNEQFF. Here the CDR3 DNA reads TGTGCCAGCAGCCCCCTGGACAGAGCCTACAATGAGCAGTTCTTC.

In its sample, this clone was seen a few times. The chain is built from TRBV4-2 and TRBJ1-2, with D hard to call. Per germline, CDR1 LGHNA and CDR2 YNFKEQ. There are 11 residues in the CDR3. The ends were cut back, 3 bases at V and 3 bases at J, with 2 bases in the middle. Here the CDR3 DNA reads TGTGCCAGCAGCCACGACTATGGCTACACCTTC. Its protein is CASSHDYGYTF.

V and J are TRBV10-3 and TRBJ2-1; 13 bases map to TRBD2. Germline CDR1 reads ENHRY; CDR2 reads SYGVKD. Unmatched junction bases numbered 2, after V lost 9 bases and J lost 6 bases. This CDR3 has 13 amino acids. In DNA, the CDR3 is TGTGCCATGGGACTAGCGGGGTCCAATGAGCAGTTCTTC. Translated: CAMGLAGSNEQFF.

This clone was seen only a few times. The gene calls are TRBV5-1 and TRBJ2-2, with D uncertain. Germline CDR1 SGHRS, CDR2 YFSETQ. The CDR3 sequence is 15 residues long. Trimming left V 0 bases short and J 5 bases short, with 11 bases between. CDR3 region: CASSLVQAPTGELFF. The CDR3 DNA reads TGCGCCAGCAGCTTGGTTCAGGCCCCGACCGGGGAGCTGTTTTTT.

This clone was counted a few times. V gene TRBV10-3 combines with J gene TRBJ1-5, with D possibly matching TRBD1 (5 bases). V lost 6 bases, J lost 2 bases, and 11 bases lay in between. Germline CDR1 ENHRY, CDR2 SYGVKD. The CDR3 is 14 residues long. The CDR3 protein is CAIRGGDGNQPQHF. The CDR3, as DNA: TGTGCCATCAGGGGGGGTGACGGCAATCAGCCCCAGCATTTT.

The count of this clone is one. The chain combines TRBV18 with TRBJ1-1; TRBD1 matches 9 bases. Germline V gene sequence: CDR1 KGHSH, CDR2 LQKENI. V was clipped by 3 bases and J by 7 bases; unmatched bases: 6. The CDR3 consists of 14 residues. The CDR3 region is CASSPRDREGEAFF. The DNA for the CDR3 is TGTGCCAGCTCACCGCGGGACAGGGAAGGTGAAGCTTTCTTT.

This clone showed up many times. This sequence joins TRBV5-4 and TRBJ1-3, with 9 bases lining up with TRBD1. The germline V gene has CDR1 SGHNT and CDR2 YYREEE (reference sequence). The CDR3 length is 15 residues. V lost 5 bases and J lost 2; bases outside the gene matches: 5. As DNA, the CDR3 is TGTGCCAGCAGTTCGTGGACAGGGGCTGGAAACACCATATATTTT. Its protein is CASSSWTGAGNTIYF.

The chain's CDR3 is CASSHDVGLAESYEQYF. Written as DNA, the CDR3 is TGCGCCAGCAGCCACGACGTCGGGCTAGCGGAATCCTACGAGCAGTACTTC. The chain is built from TRBV4-1 and TRBJ2-7, with TRBD2 matching 7 bases. CDR1 and CDR2 (germline): MGHRA, YSYEKL. This CDR3 spans 17 amino acids. The J segment lost 1 base and the V segment lost 3 bases, leaving 12 bases of the junction unmatched.

V is TRBV5-4 and J is TRBJ2-1; TRBD2 might be the D (5 bases). V lost 0 bases and J lost 6, with 10 bases in between. Per the germline V gene, CDR1 is SGHNT and CDR2 is YYREEE (reference sequence). The CDR3 runs 14 residues. The DNA for the CDR3 is TGTGCCAGCAGCTTGGGTGGTGGGAGCAATGAGCAGTTCTTC. It encodes CASSLGGGSNEQFF.

The rearrangement uses TRBV5-6 and TRBJ2-4; the D gene is possibly TRBD1 (5 bases). V shed 0 bases and J shed 1 base, with 8 bases lying between them. Germline CDR1 SGHDT, CDR2 YYEEEE. The CDR3 length is 15 residues. CDR3 DNA sequence: TGTGCCAGCAGCTTGGATTCAGGGGCCAAAAACATTCAGTACTTC. Protein: CASSLDSGAKNIQYF.

The rearrangement joins TRBV7-9 to TRBJ1-5; D call uncertain. Germline V gives CDR1 SEHNR, CDR2 FQNEAQ (reference sequence). There are 16 residues in the CDR3. V shed 3 bases and J shed 0 bases, with 12 bases lying between them. The CDR3 reads CASSFGGQDSNQPQHF. The CDR3 DNA is TGTGCCAGCAGCTTCGGAGGTCAGGATAGCAATCAGCCCCAGCATTTT.